This T cell receptor (beta chain) was identified in a study of cytomegalovirus exposure and HLA in healthy donors. For the study at large: Sequencing of roughly 180 million T cells in an earlier analysis found around 120 million unique TCR beta sequences.

This CDR3 spans 14 amino acids. With 5 bases removed from V and 6 bases from J, the gap between germline ends came to 17 bases. The germline V gene has CDR1 SGHTA and CDR2 FQGNSA. Amplification used 60 Vbeta primers and 13 Jbeta primers. TCRdb keeps only in-frame clones here, not all; method: immunoSEQ multiplex PCR. The profile shows roughly 100,000 clones, about four fifths of them singletons. The sequence derives from a man under 40 in good health and CMV-seropositive. The sample taken for sequencing was PBMCs. The chain uses TRBV7-2 and TRBJ2-7; the D gene is possibly TRBD1 (5 bases). The CDR3 loop is CASSPQGPSGEQYF. The DNA for the CDR3 is TGTGCCAGCAGCCCTCAGGGCCCTTCGGGCGAGCAGTACTTC. Full variable domain (outside the CDR3, taken from reference TRBV7-2 and TRBJ2-7): GAGVSQSPSNKVTEKGKDVELRCDPISGHTALYWYRQSLGQGLEFLIYFQGNSAPDKSGLPSDRFSAERTGGSVSTLTIQRTQQEDSAVYLCASSPQGPSGEQYFGPGTRLTVT.